Each of the 8 T cell receptor beta chains below was sequenced from the same sample in a study of blood T cell repertoires in COVID-19. This table comes from immunoSEQ multiplex PCR, and its TCRdb copy is limited to in-frame clones, with some not included. The sample consists of 310,000 or so clones, about nine tenths of them appearing once. Input material: PBMCs or T cells enriched from blood (not recorded which). The receptors shown here come from a woman aged 18-29 years who had recovered from COVID-19.

In nucleotides, the CDR3 is TGTGCCAGCAGCTACTCGGGTGAGCAGTTCTTC. Protein product: CASSYSGEQFF. This sequence joins TRBV7-9 and TRBJ2-1; D gene uncertain. Trimming pared 4 bases from V and 9 bases from J, leaving 7 bases between. Germline CDR1 and CDR2: SEHNR and FQNEAQ (reference sequence). This CDR3 contains 11 residues.

The V call is TRBV2, the J call TRBJ2-1; maybe TRBD1 (5 bases). V was trimmed by 2 bases and J by 2 bases, leaving 10 bases between them. CDR1 is SNHLY and CDR2 is FYNNEI in the germline V gene. The CDR3 runs 15 residues. The CDR3 nucleotides read TGTGCCAGCAGTGAACAGGGAACGACCTACAATGAGCAGTTCTTC. Residues: CASSEQGTTYNEQFF.

V gene TRBV28 combines with J gene TRBJ1-3; 8 nucleotides match TRBD1. Germline trimming cut 6 bases from V and 0 bases from J; bases unmatched to any gene: 7. The CDR3 sequence is 16 residues long. CDR1 MDHEN and CDR2 SYDVKM come from the germline V gene. The CDR3 protein is CASSTGGWSSGNTIYF. The CDR3 nucleotides are TGTGCCAGCAGCACAGGGGGATGGAGCTCTGGAAACACCATATATTTT.

J is TRBJ1-6 and V is TRBV6-1; 7 nucleotides match TRBD1. This CDR3 spans 16 amino acids. Germline CDR1 is MNHNS and CDR2 is SASEGT. V lost 1 base and J lost 7; bases outside the gene matches: 7. The CDR3 reads CASSEVTGTANSPLHF. The CDR3 DNA is TGTGCCAGCAGTGAAGTGACCGGGACAGCGAATTCACCCCTCCACTTT.

The V and J genes are TRBV7-2 and TRBJ1-1; 8 bases fit TRBD1. The length of the CDR3 is 10 residues. The germline gives CDR1 SGHTA, CDR2 FQGNSA. V shed 10 bases and J 10 bases; nucleotides not matched to a gene: 5. CDR3 coding DNA: TGTGCCACCAGGGGGACAGGAGCTTTCTTT. Amino acid sequence: CATRGTGAFF.

The rearrangement links TRBV9 to TRBJ2-5; D gene ambiguous. Germline V gene lookup returns CDR1 SGDLS and CDR2 YYNGEE. Trimming removed 3 bases at V and 0 bases at J, with 6 bases between. This CDR3 has 13 amino acids. The CDR3 here is CASSAPDQETQYF. The CDR3 DNA reads TGTGCCAGCAGCGCCCCCGACCAAGAGACCCAGTACTTC.

A word on this clone: The junction and the germline gene differ at one end; a read error may be behind it. The chain couples TRBV9 to TRBJ2-6, with 8 bases lining up with TRBD2. This CDR3 is 18 amino acids long. Germline loops: CDR1 SGDLS, CDR2 YYNGEE. The DNA of the CDR3 is TGTGCCAGCAGCCCCCGGGGGGGAATAATCTCTTGGGCCAACGTCCTGACTTTC. It is translated as CASSPRGGIISWANVLTF.

This clone appeared once. The genes are TRBV4-3 and TRBJ1-2; D is unresolved. Germline V gene sequence: CDR1 LGHNA, CDR2 YSLEER. Trimming took off 4 bases at V and 4 bases at J, with 16 bases between the two ends. The CDR3 loop spans 15 amino acids. The CDR3 DNA reads as TGCGCCAGCAGCCTCGACGGCAGGACTTTCTATGGCTACACCTTC. It is translated as CASSLDGRTFYGYTF.